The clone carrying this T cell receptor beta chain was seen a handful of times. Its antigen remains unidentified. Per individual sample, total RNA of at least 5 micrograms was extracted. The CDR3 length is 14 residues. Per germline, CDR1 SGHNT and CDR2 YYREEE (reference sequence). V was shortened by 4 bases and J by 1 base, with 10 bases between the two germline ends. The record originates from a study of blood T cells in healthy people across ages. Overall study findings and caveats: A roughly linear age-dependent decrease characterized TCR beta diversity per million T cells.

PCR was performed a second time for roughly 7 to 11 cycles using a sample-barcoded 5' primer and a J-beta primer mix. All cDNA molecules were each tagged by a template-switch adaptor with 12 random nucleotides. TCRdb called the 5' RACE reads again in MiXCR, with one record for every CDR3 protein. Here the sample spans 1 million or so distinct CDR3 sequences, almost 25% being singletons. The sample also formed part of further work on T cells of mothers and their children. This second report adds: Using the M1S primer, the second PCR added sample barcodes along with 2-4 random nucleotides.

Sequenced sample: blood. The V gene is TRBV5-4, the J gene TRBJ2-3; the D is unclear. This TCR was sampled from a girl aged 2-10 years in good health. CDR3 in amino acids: CASSALVGTDTQYF. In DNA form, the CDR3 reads TGTGCCAGCAGCGCCTTGGTTGGCACAGATACGCAGTATTTT.